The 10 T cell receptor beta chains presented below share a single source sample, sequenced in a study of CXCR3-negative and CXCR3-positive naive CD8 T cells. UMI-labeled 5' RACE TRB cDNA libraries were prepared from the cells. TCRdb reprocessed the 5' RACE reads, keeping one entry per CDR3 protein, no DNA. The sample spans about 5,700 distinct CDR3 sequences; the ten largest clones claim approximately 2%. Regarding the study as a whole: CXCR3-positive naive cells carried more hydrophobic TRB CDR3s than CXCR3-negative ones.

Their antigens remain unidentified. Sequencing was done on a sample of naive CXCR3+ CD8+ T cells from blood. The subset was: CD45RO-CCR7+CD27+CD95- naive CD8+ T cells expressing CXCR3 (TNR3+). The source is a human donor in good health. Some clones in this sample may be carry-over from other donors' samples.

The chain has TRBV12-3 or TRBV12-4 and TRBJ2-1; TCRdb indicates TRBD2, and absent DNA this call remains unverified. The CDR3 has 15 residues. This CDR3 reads CASGPGLEPYNEQLF.

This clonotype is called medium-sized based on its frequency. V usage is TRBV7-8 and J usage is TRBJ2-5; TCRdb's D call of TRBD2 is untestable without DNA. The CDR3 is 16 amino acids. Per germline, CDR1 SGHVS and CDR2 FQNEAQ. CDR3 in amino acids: CASSGGWADPKETQYF.

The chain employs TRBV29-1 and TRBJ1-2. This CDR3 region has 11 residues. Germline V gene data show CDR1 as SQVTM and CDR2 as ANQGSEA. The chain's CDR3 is CSGTGNYGYTF.

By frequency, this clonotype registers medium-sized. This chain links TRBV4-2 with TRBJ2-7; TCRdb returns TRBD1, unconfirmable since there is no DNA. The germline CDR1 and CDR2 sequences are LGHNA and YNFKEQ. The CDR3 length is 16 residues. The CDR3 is CASSQDIGGEDYEQYF.

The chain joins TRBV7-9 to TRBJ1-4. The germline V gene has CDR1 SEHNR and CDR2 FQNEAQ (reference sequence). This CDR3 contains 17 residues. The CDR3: CASSTHDFRGRSAKLFF.

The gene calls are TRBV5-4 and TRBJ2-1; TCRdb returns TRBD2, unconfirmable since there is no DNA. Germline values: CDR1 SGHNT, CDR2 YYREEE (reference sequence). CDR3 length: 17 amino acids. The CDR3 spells CASRRTSGRAVDNEQFF. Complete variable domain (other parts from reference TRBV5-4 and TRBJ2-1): ETGVTQSPTHLIKTRGQQVTLRCSSQSGHNTVSWYQQALGQGPQFIFQYYREEENGRGNFPPRFSGLQFPNYSSELNVNALELDDSALYLCASRRTSGRAVDNEQFFGPGTRLTVL.

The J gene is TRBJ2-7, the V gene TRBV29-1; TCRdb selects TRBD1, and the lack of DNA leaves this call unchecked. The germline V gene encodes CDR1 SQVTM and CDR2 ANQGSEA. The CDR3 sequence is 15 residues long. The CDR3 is CSVETGTHTSYEQYF.

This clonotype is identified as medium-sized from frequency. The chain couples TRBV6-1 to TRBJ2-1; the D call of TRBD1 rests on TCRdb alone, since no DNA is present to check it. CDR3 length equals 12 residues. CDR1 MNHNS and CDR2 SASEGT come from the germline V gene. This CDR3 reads CASSDRGWEQFF.

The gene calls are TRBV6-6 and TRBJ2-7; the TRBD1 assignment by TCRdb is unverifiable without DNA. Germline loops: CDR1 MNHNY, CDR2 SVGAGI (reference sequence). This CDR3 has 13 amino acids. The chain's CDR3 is CASSPPGPYEQYF.

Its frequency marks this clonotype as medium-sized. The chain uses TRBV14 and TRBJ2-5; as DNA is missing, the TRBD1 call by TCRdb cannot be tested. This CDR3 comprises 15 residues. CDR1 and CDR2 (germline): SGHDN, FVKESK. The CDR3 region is CASSQETGARETQYF.